Presented here are 11 T cell receptor beta chains from one specimen sequenced in a study of blood T cell repertoires in COVID-19. Assay: immunoSEQ multiplex PCR; the TCRdb copy retains only in-frame clones and omits some. The sample lists 650,000 to 800,000 clones; 85% to 90% were seen once. The specimen was peripheral blood. These receptors all come from a woman between 18 and 29 years old with acute or convalescent COVID-19.

J is TRBJ2-7 and V is TRBV5-5; 7 bases map to TRBD1. V was pared by 4 bases and J by 3 bases, with 19 bases of the junction left unmatched. Germline V lookup: CDR1 SGHKS, CDR2 YYEKEE (reference sequence). This CDR3 region has 18 residues. The CDR3 DNA reads TGTGCCAGCAGCATTCCCAGGTCCGGACAGGCCAAAAACTACGAGCAGTACTTC. Amino acid sequence: CASSIPRSGQAKNYEQYF.

This chain uses TRBV24-1 with TRBJ1-1; a weak D match, TRBD1 (5 bases). Trimming removed 10 bases at V and 1 base at J, with 12 bases between. Germline V gene lookup returns CDR1 KGHDR and CDR2 SFDVKD. CDR3 size: 13 residues. In DNA, the CDR3 is TGTGCCACTCAGGGTAGGGGGAACACTGAAGCTTTCTTT. Protein: CATQGRGNTEAFF.

In its sample, this clone was seen a few times. This same CDR3 is encoded by further DNA sequences in the sample. The chain has TRBV20-1 and TRBJ2-5; TRBD2 is a possible D gene (5 bases). Trimming shortened V by 7 bases and J by 1 base, and 7 bases separated the two germline ends. This CDR3 contains 11 residues. The V gene's germline CDR1 is DFQATT and CDR2 SNEGSKA (reference sequence). As DNA, the CDR3 is TGCAGTGGCGGGTTCCAAGAGACCCAGTACTTC. It is translated as CSGGFQETQYF.

The CDR3 region is CASKFGSGNTIYF. The CDR3 coding sequence is TGTGCCAGCAAGTTCGGGTCTGGAAACACCATATATTTT. The chain recombines TRBV5-8 with TRBJ1-3; no firm D call. Trimming left V 6 bases short and J 1 base short, with 8 bases between. This CDR3 comprises 13 residues. CDR1 SGHTS and CDR2 YDEGEE come from the germline V gene.

The chain combines TRBV7-9 with TRBJ1-1; D is unresolved. V was shortened by 7 bases and J by 3 bases, with 9 bases between the two germline ends. CDR3 length: 12 residues. CDR1 SEHNR and CDR2 FQNEAQ come from the germline V gene (reference sequence). CDR3 coding DNA: TGTGCCAGCACCTCTCTATACACTGAAGCTTTCTTT. Its translation is CASTSLYTEAFF.

This chain connects TRBV29-1 to TRBJ1-2; tentatively, D is TRBD1 (5 bases). V lost 6 bases, J lost 0 bases, and 14 bases lay in between. The germline gives CDR1 SQVTM, CDR2 ANQGSEA. The CDR3 spans 14 residues. CDR3 amino acids: CSVPQAKTNYGYTF. CDR3 bases: TGCAGCGTACCACAGGCCAAAACTAACTATGGCTACACCTTC.

The gene calls are TRBV5-1 and TRBJ2-1, with 7 bases that match TRBD1. Trimming took 0 bases from V and 5 from J; bases not matched to a gene: 5. Germline V gene data show CDR1 as SGHRS and CDR2 as YFSETQ. This CDR3 spans 15 amino acids. The chain's CDR3 is CASSLAGTVNNEQFF. CDR3 nucleotide sequence: TGCGCCAGCAGCTTGGCCGGGACAGTTAACAATGAGCAGTTCTTC.

This clone was detected ten times or more. The genes are TRBV6-4 and TRBJ2-3; no clear D gene. CDR3 length equals 13 residues. Germline V gives CDR1 MRHNA, CDR2 SNTAGT. V lost 6 bases and J 2 bases, leaving 9 bases between the germline ends. CDR3 DNA sequence: TGTGCCAGCAGCGGTCAAGCCACAGATACGCAGTATTTT. It is translated as CASSGQATDTQYF.

The CDR3 DNA sequence: TGTGCCAGCAGCTTATGGGCCGGGACTAGCGGGAGGACAGATACGCAGTATTTT. Protein sequence: CASSLWAGTSGRTDTQYF. The chain uses TRBV7-3 and TRBJ2-3; TRBD2 agrees at 15 bases. V lost 2 bases, J lost 3 bases, and 6 bases stayed unmatched. This CDR3 contains 18 residues. The germline gives CDR1 SGHTA, CDR2 FQGTGA.

As regards this clone: Additional DNA sequences in this sample encode the identical CDR3. V usage is TRBV20-1 and J usage is TRBJ2-2; D call uncertain. V was cut by 2 bases and J by 6 bases, with 4 bases left in between. The CDR3 runs to 11 residues. CDR1 and CDR2 (germline): DFQATT, SNEGSKA (reference sequence). This CDR3 is CSARSAGELFF. The DNA for the CDR3 is TGCAGTGCTAGATCCGCCGGGGAGCTGTTTTTT.

The chain has TRBV5-4 and TRBJ2-7; D is possibly TRBD1 (5 bases). Germline V CDR1 and CDR2: SGHNT, YYREEE (reference sequence). V dropped 0 bases and J dropped 2 bases, with 9 bases sitting between them. The CDR3 is made up of 14 amino acids. The CDR3 here is CASSLGRTPYEQYF. The DNA for the CDR3 is TGTGCCAGCAGCTTGGGACGGACACCCTACGAGCAGTACTTC.